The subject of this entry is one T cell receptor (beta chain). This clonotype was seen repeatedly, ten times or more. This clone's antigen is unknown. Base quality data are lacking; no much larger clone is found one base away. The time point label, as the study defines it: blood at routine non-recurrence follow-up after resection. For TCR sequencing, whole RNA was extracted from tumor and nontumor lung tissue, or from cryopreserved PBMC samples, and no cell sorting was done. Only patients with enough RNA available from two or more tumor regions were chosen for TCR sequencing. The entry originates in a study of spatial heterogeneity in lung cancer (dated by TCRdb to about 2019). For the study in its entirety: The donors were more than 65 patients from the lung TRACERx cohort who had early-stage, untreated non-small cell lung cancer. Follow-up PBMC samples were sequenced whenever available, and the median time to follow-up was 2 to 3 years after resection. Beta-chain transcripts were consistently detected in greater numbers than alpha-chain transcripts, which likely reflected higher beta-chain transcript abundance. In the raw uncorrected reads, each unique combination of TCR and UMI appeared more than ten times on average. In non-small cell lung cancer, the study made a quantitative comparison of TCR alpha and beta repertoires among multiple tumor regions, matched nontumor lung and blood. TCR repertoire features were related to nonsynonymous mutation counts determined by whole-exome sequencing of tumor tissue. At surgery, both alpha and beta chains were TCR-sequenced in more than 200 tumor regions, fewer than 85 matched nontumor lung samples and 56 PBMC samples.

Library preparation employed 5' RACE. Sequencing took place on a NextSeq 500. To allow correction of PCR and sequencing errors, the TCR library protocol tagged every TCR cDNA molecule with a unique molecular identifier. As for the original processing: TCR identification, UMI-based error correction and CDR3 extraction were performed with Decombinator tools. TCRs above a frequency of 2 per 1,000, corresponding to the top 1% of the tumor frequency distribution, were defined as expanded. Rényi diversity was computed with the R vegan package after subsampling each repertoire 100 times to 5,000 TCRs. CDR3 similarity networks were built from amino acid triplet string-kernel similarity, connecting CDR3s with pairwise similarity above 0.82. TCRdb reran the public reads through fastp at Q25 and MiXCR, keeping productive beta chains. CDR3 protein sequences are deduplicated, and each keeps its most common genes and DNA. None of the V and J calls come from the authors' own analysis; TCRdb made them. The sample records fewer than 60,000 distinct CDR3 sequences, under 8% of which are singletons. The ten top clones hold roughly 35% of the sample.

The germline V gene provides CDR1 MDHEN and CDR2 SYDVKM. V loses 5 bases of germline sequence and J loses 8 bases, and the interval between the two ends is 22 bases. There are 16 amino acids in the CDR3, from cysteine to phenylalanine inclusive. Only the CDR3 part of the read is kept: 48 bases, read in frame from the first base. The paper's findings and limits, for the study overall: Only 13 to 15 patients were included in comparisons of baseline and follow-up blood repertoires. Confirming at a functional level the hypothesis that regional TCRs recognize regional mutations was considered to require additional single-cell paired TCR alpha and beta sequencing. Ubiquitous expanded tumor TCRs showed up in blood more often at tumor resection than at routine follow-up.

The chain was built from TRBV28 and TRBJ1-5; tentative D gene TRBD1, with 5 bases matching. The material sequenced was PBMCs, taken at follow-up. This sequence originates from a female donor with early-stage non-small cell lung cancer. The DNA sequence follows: TGTGCCAGCAGTCGCACTGGGTTCTCCCCGGGGGAGCCCCAGCATTTT. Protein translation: CASSRTGFSPGEPQHF.